This T cell receptor beta chain was retrieved from a study of shared clonotypes between healthy human individuals. General study points: Memory subsets had estimated richness that was generally smaller than that of naive subsets.

Libraries were prepared by immunoSEQ multiplex PCR; TCRdb keeps only in-frame clonotypes and omits some of them. This table holds 1,100,000 or so clones, about 84% found once. Worth noting for this clone: Its target is not known.

V lost 5 bases and J lost 5, with 15 bases in between. The CDR3 runs to 14 residues. Germline V gives CDR1 MNHNS, CDR2 SASEGT. The rearrangement joins TRBV6-1 to TRBJ1-2, with D perhaps TRBD1 (5 bases). The origin of this receptor is a man younger than 30 in good health. Some clones in this sample may be carry-over from other donors' samples. The sample consisted of memory CD4+ T cells from PBMCs. Indicated subset: CD45RA-negative fraction. The CDR3 loop reads CASSPTGGVYGYTF. The DNA for the CDR3 is TGTGCCAGCAGTCCTACGGGGGGGGTTTATGGCTACACCTTC.